The 8 T cell receptor beta chains reported below all come from one sample, sequenced in a study of cytomegalovirus exposure and HLA in healthy donors. PCR involved 60 Vbeta and 13 Jbeta primers. Assay used: immunoSEQ multiplex PCR; TCRdb lists only in-frame clones, some missing. The sample lists 150,000 to 200,000 clones; roughly 71% were seen once. The sample comprised PBMCs. The receptors were gathered from a male donor in good health and CMV-seropositive.

V gene TRBV9 combines with J gene TRBJ2-3; 10 bases are a match to TRBD2. The junction had 6 bases not matched to a gene; V was cut back by 0 bases and J by 5 bases. CDR1 SGDLS and CDR2 YYNGEE come from the germline V gene. CDR3 length: 16 residues. The CDR3, as DNA: TGTGCCAGCAGCGTAGGGGTAGCGGGGGGAATAGATACGCAGTATTTT. Protein sequence: CASSVGVAGGIDTQYF.

J is TRBJ2-5 and V is TRBV2; TRBD1 is a possible D gene (5 bases). The J call is in doubt because the DNA end fits TRBJ2-7 better. Germline V gene data show CDR1 as SNHLY and CDR2 as FYNNEI. CDR3 length equals 14 residues. The CDR3 spells CASSEGQGFYEQYF. CDR3 coding DNA: TGTGCCAGCAGTGAAGGGCAGGGATTCTACGAGCAGTACTTC.

The chain couples TRBV2 to TRBJ2-4; 8 bases agree with TRBD1. V gave up 3 bases and J gave up 9 bases; unmatched junction bases: 7. The CDR3 has 14 amino acids. Germline loops: CDR1 SNHLY, CDR2 FYNNEI. The CDR3 loop is CASSDRTGISIQYF. CDR3 DNA: TGTGCCAGCAGTGATAGGACAGGGATAAGCATTCAGTACTTC.

About this clone: A much larger clone differs by one base, so this may be a read error. The V gene is TRBV30, the J gene TRBJ1-2, with a tentative D call TRBD1 (6 bases). The CDR3 contains 14 residues. CDR1 is GTSNPN, CDR2 SVGIG, per germline (reference sequence). The CDR3 reads CVWGNPRGNYGYTF. DNA of the CDR3: TGTGTCTGGGGGAACCCGAGGGGGAACTATGGCTACACCTTC.

The chain joins TRBV10-1 to TRBJ2-5; tentatively, D is TRBD1 (5 bases). Trimming stripped 5 bases from V and 7 bases from J, with 14 bases between. The CDR3 runs 13 residues. Germline CDR1 is WNHNN and CDR2 is SYGVQD (reference sequence). This chain's CDR3 is CASSRTPEGTQYF. For the CDR3, the DNA is TGCGCCAGCAGTCGGACACCGGAAGGGACCCAGTACTTC.

The rearrangement links TRBV6-5 to TRBJ2-7; 7 bases fit TRBD1. Trimming removed 2 bases from V and 2 bases from J; junction bases left unmatched: 3. Germline V gives CDR1 MNHEY, CDR2 SVGAGI. The CDR3 consists of 14 residues. In nucleotides, the CDR3 is TGTGCCAGCAGTTACGGGGGACAGACCTACGAGCAGTACTTC. It encodes CASSYGGQTYEQYF.

This chain links TRBV5-6 with TRBJ2-5; TRBD1 is a possible D gene (5 bases). The DNA end lines up better with TRBJ2-7; the J call may be wrong. Germline values: CDR1 SGHDT, CDR2 YYEEEE. The CDR3 spans 13 residues. The CDR3 coding sequence is TGTGCCAGCAGCTTGCAGGGATCCTACGAGCAGTACTTC. Its protein is CASSLQGSYEQYF.

V and J are TRBV6-1 and TRBJ1-1, with 8 bases that match TRBD1. J lost 0 bases, V lost 4 bases, and 1 base had no gene match. The CDR3 spans 14 residues. The germline CDR1 and CDR2 sequences are MNHNS and SASEGT. In nucleotides, the CDR3 is TGTGCCAGCAGTGGGACAGGGTTGAACACTGAAGCTTTCTTT. This translates into CASSGTGLNTEAFF.